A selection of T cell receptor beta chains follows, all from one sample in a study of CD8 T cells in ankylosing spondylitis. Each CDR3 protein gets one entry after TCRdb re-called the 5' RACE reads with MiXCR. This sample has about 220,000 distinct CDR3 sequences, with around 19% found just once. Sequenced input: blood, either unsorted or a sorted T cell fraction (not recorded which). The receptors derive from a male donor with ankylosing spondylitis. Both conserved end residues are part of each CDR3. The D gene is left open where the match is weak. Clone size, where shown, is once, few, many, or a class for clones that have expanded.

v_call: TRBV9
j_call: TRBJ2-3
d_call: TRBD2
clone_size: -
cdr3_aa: CASSVGTSGGSGDTQYF
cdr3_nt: TGTGCCAGCAGCGTCGGGACTAGCGGGGGGTCCGGAGATACGCAGTATTTT

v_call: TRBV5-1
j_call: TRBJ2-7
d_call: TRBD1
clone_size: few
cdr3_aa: CASSPWDRDYEQYF
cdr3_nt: TGCGCCAGCAGCCCCTGGGACAGAGACTACGAGCAGTACTTC

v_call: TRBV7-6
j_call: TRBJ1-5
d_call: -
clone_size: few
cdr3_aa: CASSLVIGQLKGSNQPQHF
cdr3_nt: TGTGCCAGCAGCTTAGTGATCGGACAGCTTAAGGGGAGCAATCAGCCCCAGCATTTT

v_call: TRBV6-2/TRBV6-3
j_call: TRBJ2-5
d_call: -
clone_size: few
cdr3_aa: CASSPSMWGPEETQYF
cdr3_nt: TGTGCCAGCAGTCCCAGTATGTGGGGACCTGAGGAGACCCAGTACTTC

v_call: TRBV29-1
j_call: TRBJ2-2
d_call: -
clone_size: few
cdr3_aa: CSVEPYSGELFF
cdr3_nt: TGCAGCGTTGAGCCTTATAGCGGGGAGCTGTTTTTT

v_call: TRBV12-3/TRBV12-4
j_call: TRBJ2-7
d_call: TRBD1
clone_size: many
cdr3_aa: CASSFGTGSYEQYF
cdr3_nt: TGTGCCAGCAGTTTCGGGACAGGGTCTTACGAGCAGTACTTC

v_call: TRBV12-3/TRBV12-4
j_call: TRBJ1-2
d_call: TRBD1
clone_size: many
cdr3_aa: CASSTTGGAFDGYTF
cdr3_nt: TGTGCCAGCAGTACAACAGGGGGCGCTTTCGATGGCTACACCTTC

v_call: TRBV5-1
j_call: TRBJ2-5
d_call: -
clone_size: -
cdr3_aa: CASRQQKAQETQYF
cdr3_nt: TGCGCCAGCAGGCAACAGAAAGCCCAAGAGACCCAGTACTTC

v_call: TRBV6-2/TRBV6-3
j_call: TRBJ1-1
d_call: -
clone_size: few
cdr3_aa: CASSYSLPYTEAFF
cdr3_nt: TGTGCCAGCAGTTACTCGTTACCGTACACTGAAGCTTTCTTT

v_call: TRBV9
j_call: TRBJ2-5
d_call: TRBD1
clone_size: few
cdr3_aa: CASGGGTGQETQYF
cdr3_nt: TGTGCCAGCGGGGGGGGGACAGGGCAAGAGACCCAGTACTTC

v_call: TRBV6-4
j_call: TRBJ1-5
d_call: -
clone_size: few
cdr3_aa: CASSEAPNQPQHF
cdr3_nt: TGTGCCAGCAGTGAGGCACCCAATCAGCCCCAGCATTTT

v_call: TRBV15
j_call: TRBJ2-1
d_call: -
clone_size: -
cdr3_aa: CATSRDRGLGNEQFF
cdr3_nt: TGTGCCACCAGCAGAGATCGGGGCTTAGGGAATGAGCAGTTCTTC

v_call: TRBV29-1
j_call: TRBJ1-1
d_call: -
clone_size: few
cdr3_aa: CSVEDLSLMRGTLPVDEAFF
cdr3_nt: TGCAGCGTTGAAGATCTTAGTTTGATGCGGGGGACTTTACCGGTGGATGAAGCTTTCTTT

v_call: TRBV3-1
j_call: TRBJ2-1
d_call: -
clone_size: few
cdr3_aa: CASSQDSGVSYNEQFF
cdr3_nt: TGTGCCAGCAGCCAAGATTCGGGGGTATCCTACAATGAGCAGTTCTTC

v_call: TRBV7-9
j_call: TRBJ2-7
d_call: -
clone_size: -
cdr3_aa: CASFGGDEQYF
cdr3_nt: TGTGCCAGCTTCGGGGGCGACGAGCAGTACTTC

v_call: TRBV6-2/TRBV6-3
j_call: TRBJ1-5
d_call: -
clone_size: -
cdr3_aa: CASSKTSNQPQHF
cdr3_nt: TGTGCCAGCAGTAAGACTAGCAATCAGCCCCAGCATTTT

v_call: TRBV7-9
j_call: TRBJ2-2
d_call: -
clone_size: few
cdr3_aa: CASSLVPGLDTGELFF
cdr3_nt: TGTGCCAGCAGCTTAGTTCCGGGGTTGGACACCGGGGAGCTGTTTTTT

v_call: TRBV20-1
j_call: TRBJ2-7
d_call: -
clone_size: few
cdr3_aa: CSARDISTYEQYF
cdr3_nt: TGCAGTGCTAGAGATATAAGTACCTACGAGCAGTACTTC

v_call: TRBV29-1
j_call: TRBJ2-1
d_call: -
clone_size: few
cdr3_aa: CSVEGTVIGYNEQFF
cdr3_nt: TGCAGCGTTGAAGGGACAGTTATCGGCTACAATGAGCAGTTCTTC

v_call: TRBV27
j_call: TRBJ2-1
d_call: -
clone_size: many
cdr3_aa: CASSLSSSGHKQFF
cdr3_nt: TGTGCCAGCAGTTTATCGAGCTCTGGACATAAGCAGTTCTTC

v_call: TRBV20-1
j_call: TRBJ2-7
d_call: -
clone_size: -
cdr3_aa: CSARDPAGWYEQYF
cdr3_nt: TGCAGTGCTAGAGATCCGGCAGGGTGGTACGAGCAGTACTTC

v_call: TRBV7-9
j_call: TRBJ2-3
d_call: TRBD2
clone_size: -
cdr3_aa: CASSLTSAADTQYF
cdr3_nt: TGTGCCAGCAGCTTGACTAGCGCCGCAGATACGCAGTATTTT

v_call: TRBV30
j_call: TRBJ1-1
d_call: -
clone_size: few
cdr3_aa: CAWTAGVGTEAFF
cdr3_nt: TGTGCCTGGACCGCCGGGGTCGGCACTGAAGCTTTCTTT

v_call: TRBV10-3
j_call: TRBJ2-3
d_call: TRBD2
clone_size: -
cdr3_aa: CAISDTLLAGGPADTQYF
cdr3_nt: TGTGCCATCAGTGACACATTACTAGCGGGAGGGCCCGCAGATACGCAGTATTTT

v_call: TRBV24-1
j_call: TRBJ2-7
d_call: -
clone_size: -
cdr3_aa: CATSDPSSYEQYF
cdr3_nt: TGTGCCACCAGTGATCCCTCCTCCTACGAGCAGTACTTC

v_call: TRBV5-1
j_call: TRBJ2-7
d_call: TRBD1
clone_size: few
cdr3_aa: CASSIGQGGIGDYEQYF
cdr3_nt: TGCGCCAGCAGCATCGGACAGGGGGGAATAGGGGACTACGAGCAGTACTTC

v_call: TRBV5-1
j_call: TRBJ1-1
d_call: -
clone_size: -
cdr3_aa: CASSLEGGTVEAFF
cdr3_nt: TGCGCCAGCAGCTTGGAGGGAGGGACGGTTGAAGCTTTCTTT